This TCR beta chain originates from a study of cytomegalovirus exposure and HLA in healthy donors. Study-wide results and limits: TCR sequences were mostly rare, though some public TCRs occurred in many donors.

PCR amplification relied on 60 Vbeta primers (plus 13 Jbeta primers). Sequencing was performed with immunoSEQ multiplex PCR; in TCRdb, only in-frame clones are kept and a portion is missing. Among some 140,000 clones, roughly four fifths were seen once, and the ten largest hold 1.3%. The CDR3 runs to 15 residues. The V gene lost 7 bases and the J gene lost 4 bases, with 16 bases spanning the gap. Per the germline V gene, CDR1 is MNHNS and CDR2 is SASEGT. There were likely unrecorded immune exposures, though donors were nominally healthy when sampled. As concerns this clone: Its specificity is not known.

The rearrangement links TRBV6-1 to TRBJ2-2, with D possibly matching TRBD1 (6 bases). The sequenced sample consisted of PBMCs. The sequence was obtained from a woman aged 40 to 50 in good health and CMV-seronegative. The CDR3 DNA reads TGTGCCAGCAAATTACAGGGTTTGGGCACCGGGGAGCTGTTTTTT. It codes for CASKLQGLGTGELFF.